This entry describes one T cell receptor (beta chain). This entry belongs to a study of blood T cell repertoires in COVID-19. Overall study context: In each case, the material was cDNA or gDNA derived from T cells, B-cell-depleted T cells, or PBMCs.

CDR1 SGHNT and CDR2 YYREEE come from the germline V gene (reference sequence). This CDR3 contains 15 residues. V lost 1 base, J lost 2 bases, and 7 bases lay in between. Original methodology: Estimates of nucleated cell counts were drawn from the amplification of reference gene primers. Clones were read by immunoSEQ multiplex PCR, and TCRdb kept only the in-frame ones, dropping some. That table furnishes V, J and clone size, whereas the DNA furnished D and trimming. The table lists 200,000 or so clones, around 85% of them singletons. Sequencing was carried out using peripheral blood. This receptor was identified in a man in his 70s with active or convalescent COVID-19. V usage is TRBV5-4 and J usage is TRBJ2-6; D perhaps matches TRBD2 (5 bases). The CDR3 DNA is TGTGCCAGCAGCTTGAAGGAGGCTGGGGCCAACGTCCTGACTTTC. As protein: CASSLKEAGANVLTF.